These T cell receptor beta chains were read from a single sample in a study of blood T cell repertoires in COVID-19. Data came from immunoSEQ multiplex PCR; TCRdb stores just in-frame clones and leaves some out. The table shows more than 100,000 clones, with 79% occurring only once. The specimen was peripheral blood. The receptors shown here come from a woman aged 80 or over with acute or convalescent COVID-19. Each CDR3 is given without its conserved first and last residue. Rows give clone size only sometimes, using once, few, many, or a class for an expanded clone.

abundance: -; j_gene: TRBJ1-5; v_gene: TRBV7-8; CDR3aa: ASSRDHRVYQPQH
abundance: -; j_gene: TRBJ1-1; v_gene: TRBV5-6; CDR3aa: ASSLWRVWGTEAF
abundance: -; j_gene: TRBJ1-5; v_gene: TRBV19; CDR3aa: ASSIGGDNQPQH
abundance: -; j_gene: TRBJ1-1; v_gene: TRBV9; CDR3aa: ASSPRPQNTEAF
abundance: -; j_gene: TRBJ1-2; v_gene: TRBV7-2; CDR3aa: ASSSSTTPNGYT
abundance: -; j_gene: TRBJ1-2; v_gene: TRBV2; CDR3aa: ASSEGQGYGYT
abundance: few; j_gene: TRBJ1-2; v_gene: TRBV28; CDR3aa: ASSRDTYGYT
abundance: -; j_gene: TRBJ2-6; v_gene: TRBV5-6; CDR3aa: ASTNQEPPSGANVLT
abundance: many; j_gene: TRBJ2-7; v_gene: TRBV23-1; CDR3aa: ASTPTNRQGTTYEQY
abundance: -; j_gene: TRBJ2-2; v_gene: TRBV5-1; CDR3aa: ASSSTVQDTGELF
abundance: -; j_gene: TRBJ2-3; v_gene: TRBV7-7; CDR3aa: ASSLGLAGGTDTQY
abundance: -; j_gene: TRBJ1-5; v_gene: TRBV15; CDR3aa: ATSRDMAGNSNQPQH
abundance: few; j_gene: TRBJ2-3; v_gene: TRBV9; CDR3aa: ASSVGIRGTDTQY
abundance: -; j_gene: TRBJ1-2; v_gene: TRBV11-2; CDR3aa: ASSLGQGYGYT
abundance: -; j_gene: TRBJ2-4; v_gene: TRBV27; CDR3aa: ASSLGTSGMAKNIQY
abundance: -; j_gene: TRBJ2-7; v_gene: TRBV9; CDR3aa: ASSVDLGQEEQY
abundance: once; j_gene: TRBJ1-2; v_gene: TRBV18; CDR3aa: ASSPDLGQYYGYT
abundance: -; j_gene: TRBJ1-2; v_gene: TRBV7-2; CDR3aa: ASSLEAWTGEGGYT
abundance: -; j_gene: TRBJ1-1; v_gene: TRBV7-9; CDR3aa: ASSLPTGQGYVNTEAF
abundance: -; j_gene: TRBJ2-5; v_gene: TRBV18; CDR3aa: ASSPLPPAGDQETQY
abundance: -; j_gene: TRBJ2-6; v_gene: TRBV7-6; CDR3aa: ASSGRLAGAPSGANVLT
abundance: -; j_gene: TRBJ1-1; v_gene: TRBV28; CDR3aa: ASSLTPGQGNTEAF
abundance: -; j_gene: TRBJ2-3; v_gene: TRBV7-3; CDR3aa: ASSIGTATDTQY
abundance: -; j_gene: TRBJ1-1; v_gene: TRBV27; CDR3aa: ASSSLGGRAF
abundance: -; j_gene: TRBJ2-1; v_gene: TRBV7-9; CDR3aa: ASSLGRPEPNEQF
abundance: -; j_gene: TRBJ2-7; v_gene: TRBV7-2; CDR3aa: ASSLGSGLSYEQY
abundance: -; j_gene: TRBJ2-3; v_gene: TRBV11-2; CDR3aa: ASSPRYTDTQY
abundance: once; j_gene: TRBJ2-7; v_gene: TRBV29-1; CDR3aa: SVEDRRGRGGEQY
abundance: -; j_gene: TRBJ1-2; v_gene: TRBV4-2; CDR3aa: ASSQPRDSHNGYT
abundance: -; j_gene: TRBJ2-3; v_gene: TRBV9; CDR3aa: ASSVQGQLFTDTQY
abundance: -; j_gene: TRBJ2-3; v_gene: TRBV19; CDR3aa: ASSQSGTETDTQY
abundance: -; j_gene: TRBJ1-1; v_gene: TRBV19; CDR3aa: ASLVQGEAEAF
abundance: few; j_gene: TRBJ1-1; v_gene: TRBV11-2; CDR3aa: ASSLGAEGRQAF
abundance: -; j_gene: TRBJ2-5; v_gene: TRBV28; CDR3aa: ASNTGLYQETQY
abundance: few; j_gene: TRBJ1-2; v_gene: TRBV9; CDR3aa: ASSNRGQFYGYT
abundance: -; j_gene: TRBJ1-1; v_gene: TRBV5-1; CDR3aa: ASSPQGVNTEAF
abundance: few; j_gene: TRBJ2-3; v_gene: TRBV5-4; CDR3aa: ASSFTGEDTQY
abundance: -; j_gene: TRBJ2-5; v_gene: TRBV7-9; CDR3aa: ASSPLVVAETQY
abundance: -; j_gene: TRBJ2-5; v_gene: TRBV5-6; CDR3aa: ASSSGTSQETQY
abundance: once; j_gene: TRBJ2-3; v_gene: TRBV7-9; CDR3aa: ASSFGEYTDTQY
abundance: -; j_gene: TRBJ2-3; v_gene: TRBV29-1; CDR3aa: SVEGSGDTQY
abundance: -; j_gene: TRBJ1-1; v_gene: TRBV6-2/TRBV6-3; CDR3aa: ASSDPGTATEAF
abundance: -; j_gene: TRBJ2-3; v_gene: TRBV5-4; CDR3aa: ASSWGGDGTDTQY
abundance: -; j_gene: TRBJ1-5; v_gene: TRBV19; CDR3aa: ASRTLGGGVGNQPQH
abundance: few; j_gene: TRBJ1-2; v_gene: TRBV9; CDR3aa: ASSPRGGGYT
abundance: -; j_gene: TRBJ1-5; v_gene: TRBV12-3/TRBV12-4; CDR3aa: ASSWDTNQPQH
abundance: -; j_gene: TRBJ2-3; v_gene: TRBV5-1; CDR3aa: ASSRSPSAAGPSTDTQY
abundance: once; j_gene: TRBJ2-5; v_gene: TRBV6-2/TRBV6-3; CDR3aa: ASSTRTAGETQY
abundance: -; j_gene: TRBJ1-1; v_gene: TRBV20-1; CDR3aa: SAGQGADAF
abundance: -; j_gene: TRBJ1-5; v_gene: TRBV27; CDR3aa: ASSLRDSNQPQH
abundance: -; j_gene: TRBJ2-3; v_gene: TRBV7-9; CDR3aa: ASSLGREARTDTQY
abundance: -; j_gene: TRBJ2-3; v_gene: TRBV3-1/TRBV3-2; CDR3aa: ASSQAQLGGTDTQY
abundance: -; j_gene: TRBJ1-6; v_gene: TRBV28; CDR3aa: ASSPGVGDSPLH